Presented here are 17 T cell receptor beta chains from one specimen sequenced in a study of identical twins. TCRdb re-called the 5' RACE reads with MiXCR, one entry per CDR3 protein. The sample records 1.5 million to 2 million distinct CDR3 sequences, around 33% being singletons. Specimen: cord blood. The receptors here all came from a newborn girl in good health.

This clonotype showed up just a few times. CDR3 DNA sequence: TGTGCCAGCAGTCACCCGGGCCCCTACGAGCAGTACTTC. It specifies CASSHPGPYEQYF. The J gene is TRBJ2-7, the V gene TRBV12-3 or TRBV12-4; D not resolved. Trimming removed 5 bases at V and 2 bases at J, with 10 bases between. The CDR3 is made up of 13 amino acids.

The chain has TRBV7-9 and TRBJ2-1, with a tentative D call TRBD2 (5 bases). The CDR3 consists of 15 residues. Trimming left V 1 base short and J 6 bases short, with 13 bases between. Germline lookup yields CDR1 SEHNR and CDR2 FQNEAQ (reference sequence). The CDR3 spells CASSLVGLASNEQFF. The CDR3 DNA is TGTGCCAGCAGCTTAGTGGGGTTAGCGTCCAATGAGCAGTTCTTC. The variable domain in full, with the rest retrieved from reference TRBV7-9 and TRBJ2-1, is DTGVSQNPRHKITKRGQNVTFRCDPISEHNRLYWYRQTLGQGPEFLTYFQNEAQLEKSRLLSDRFSAERPKGSFSTLEIQRTEQGDSAMYLCASSLVGLASNEQFFGPGTRLTVL.

There are many counts of this clonotype. This chain joins TRBV9 and TRBJ2-3; maybe TRBD2 (6 bases). The V end was cut by 0 bases, the J end by 6 bases, with 11 bases between. CDR3 length equals 14 residues. Germline V lookup: CDR1 SGDLS, CDR2 YYNGEE. The CDR3 bases are TGTGCCAGCAGCGTAGAGCTAGCGTCTGATACGCAGTATTTT. Amino acids: CASSVELASDTQYF.

The rearrangement joins TRBV20-1 to TRBJ2-7, with TRBD2 matching over 7 bases. CDR1 and CDR2 (germline): DFQATT, SNEGSKA (reference sequence). The CDR3 loop spans 14 amino acids. V was pared by 3 bases and J by 0 bases, with 5 bases of the junction left unmatched. The CDR3 DNA sequence: TGCAGTGCTAGCAGAGGGAGGGGCTCCTACGAGCAGTACTTC. It yields the protein CSASRGRGSYEQYF.

In its sample, this clonotype was seen a few times. The chain recombines TRBV14 with TRBJ2-1; 13 positions match TRBD2. The CDR3 is made up of 15 amino acids. The ends lost 3 bases at V and 7 bases at J; junction bases unmatched: 3. Per the germline V gene, CDR1 is SGHDN and CDR2 is FVKESK. The CDR3 DNA sequence: TGTGCCAGCAGCCACTGGACTAGCGGGAGAAATGAGCAGTTCTTC. Protein sequence: CASSHWTSGRNEQFF.

This clonotype was seen a handful of times. CDR3 nucleotide sequence: TGTGCCAGCAGCGGACCAGGGAGTAGCCGCAATGAGCAGTTCTTC. Encoded protein: CASSGPGSSRNEQFF. The genes are TRBV2 and TRBJ2-1; either TRBD1 or TRBD2 may supply D (5 bases each). V was cut by 6 bases and J by 6 bases, with 18 bases left in between. Germline V gives CDR1 SNHLY, CDR2 FYNNEI. The CDR3 is 15 residues long.

A remark on this clonotype: An end of the junction does not agree with germline; a read error may underlie this. The J gene is TRBJ2-1, the V gene TRBV28, with 14 nucleotides matching TRBD2. This CDR3 comprises 23 residues. CDR1 and CDR2 from the germline V gene are MDHEN and SYDVKM. The chain's CDR3 is CASSLTPRWGTSGSKDYYNEQVF. DNA of the CDR3: TGTGCCAGCAGTTTAACCCCGCGATGGGGGACTAGCGGGAGTAAGGACTACTACAATGAGCAGGTCTTC.

The chain uses TRBV7-8 and TRBJ2-5; 7 nucleotides match TRBD2. The CDR3 consists of 14 residues. J lost 5 bases, V lost 3 bases, and 6 bases had no gene match. Germline V gene lookup returns CDR1 SGHVS and CDR2 FQNEAQ. The CDR3 sequence: CASSFKREGETQYF. CDR3 sequence (DNA): TGTGCCAGCAGCTTTAAGAGGGAGGGGGAGACCCAGTACTTC.

J is TRBJ1-2 and V is TRBV5-6; a possible D gene is TRBD1 (5 bases). Germline V gene lookup returns CDR1 SGHDT and CDR2 YYEEEE. The CDR3 consists of 15 residues. Trimming shortened V by 0 bases and J by 8 bases, and 17 bases separated the two germline ends. CDR3 coding DNA: TGTGCCAGCAGCTTGGATGGCCAGGGTCTGAGAGGCTACACCTTC. Amino acids: CASSLDGQGLRGYTF. The full variable domain, completed using reference TRBV5-6 and TRBJ1-2, is DAGVTQSPTHLIKTRGQQVTLRCSPKSGHDTVSWYQQALGQGPQFIFQYYEEEERQRGNFPDRFSGHQFPNYSSELNVNALLLGDSALYLCASSLDGQGLRGYTFGSGTRLTVV.

In this sample, this clonotype turned up a few times. This chain links TRBV10-3 with TRBJ2-2; D unclear. The CDR3 has 13 residues. Germline CDR1 is ENHRY and CDR2 is SYGVKD. Trimming removed 2 bases from V and 1 base from J, with 2 bases in between. Written as DNA, the CDR3 is TGTGCCATCAGTGAGGGGAACACCGGGGAGCTGTTTTTT. As protein: CAISEGNTGELFF.

This clonotype was seen more than once but under ten times. As DNA, the CDR3 is TGTGCCAGCAGTGAAGCCCGCGGGGCAGGGTATGGCTACACCTTC. It codes for CASSEARGAGYGYTF. The V and J genes are TRBV6-1 and TRBJ1-2; the D gene is possibly TRBD1 (5 bases). V dropped 0 bases and J dropped 5 bases, with 13 bases sitting between them. This CDR3 region has 15 residues. Germline V lookup: CDR1 MNHNS, CDR2 SASEGT.

The chain uses TRBV7-2 and TRBJ2-7, with 9 bases that match TRBD1. Germline V lookup: CDR1 SGHTA, CDR2 FQGNSA. J was trimmed by 1 base and V by 5 bases; bases with no gene match: 9. The CDR3 loop spans 16 amino acids. CDR3 in amino acids: CASSQSTGTGSYEQYF. CDR3 coding DNA: TGTGCCAGCAGCCAATCCACCGGGACAGGGTCCTACGAGCAGTACTTC.

The chain employs TRBV21-1 and TRBJ1-2; the DNA was not compared with TRBD1, the D call given in the table. TRBV21-1 counts as a pseudogene. This CDR3 is built from 13 residues. CDR3 amino acids: CASSSRDKYGYTF. CDR3 coding DNA: TGTGCCAGCAGCTCCCGGGACAAATATGGCTACACCTTC.

This rearrangement joins TRBV27 to TRBJ2-1, with 10 bases lining up with TRBD1. Germline CDR1 reads MNHEY; CDR2 reads SMNVEV (reference sequence). The junction had 13 bases not matched to a gene; V was cut back by 3 bases and J by 5 bases. This CDR3 is built from 18 residues. CDR3 sequence (DNA): TGTGCCAGCAGTTTCCCCCAACCGGGACAGGGGCCCAACAATGAGCAGTTCTTC. Amino acid sequence: CASSFPQPGQGPNNEQFF.

This clonotype has a handful of counts. CDR3 residues: CASSPSTASSYNSPLHF. The DNA of the CDR3 is TGTGCCAGCAGCCCTTCGACGGCGAGCTCCTATAATTCACCCCTCCACTTT. This chain connects TRBV3-1 to TRBJ1-6; no definite D call. The CDR3 extends over 17 amino acids. CDR1 and CDR2 from the germline V gene are LGHDT and YNNKEL (reference sequence). V was clipped by 4 bases and J by 0 bases, with 13 bases between them.

V usage is TRBV24-1 and J usage is TRBJ2-3; D may be TRBD2 (5 bases). Germline loops: CDR1 KGHDR, CDR2 SFDVKD. The V gene lost 7 bases and the J gene lost 6 bases, with 22 bases spanning the gap. The CDR3 is made up of 16 amino acids. CDR3 sequence: CATRPYAWRGCDTQYF. In DNA form, the CDR3 reads TGTGCCACCAGACCTTACGCTTGGCGAGGGTGCGATACGCAGTATTTT.

This clonotype has at least ten counts. The chain links TRBV10-3 to TRBJ2-1, with a tentative D call TRBD1 (6 bases). Germline CDR1 is ENHRY and CDR2 is SYGVKD. The CDR3 spans 16 residues. The V and J ends lost 3 bases and 6 bases respectively, with 18 bases between them. Written as DNA, the CDR3 is TGTGCCATCAGTGATCGGGTCGACAGGAAGATCAATGAGCAGTTCTTC. Translation gives CAISDRVDRKINEQFF.